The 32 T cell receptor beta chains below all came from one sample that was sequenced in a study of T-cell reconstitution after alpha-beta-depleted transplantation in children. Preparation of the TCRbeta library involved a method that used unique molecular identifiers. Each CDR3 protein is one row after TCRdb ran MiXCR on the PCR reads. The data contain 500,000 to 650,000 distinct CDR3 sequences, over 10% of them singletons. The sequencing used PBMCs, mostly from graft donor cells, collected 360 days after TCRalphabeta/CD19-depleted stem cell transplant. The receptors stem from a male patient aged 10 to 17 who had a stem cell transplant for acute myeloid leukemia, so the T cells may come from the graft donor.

CDR3 nucleotide sequence: TGTGCCAGCAGCTTAGCGCGGACAGTCGAGCAGTACTTC. Protein sequence: CASSLARTVEQYF. The J gene is TRBJ2-7, the V gene TRBV7-2; D perhaps matches TRBD1 (6 bases). The germline gives CDR1 SGHTA, CDR2 FQGNSA. Trimming removed 0 bases at V and 6 bases at J, with 9 bases between. The CDR3 runs to 13 residues.

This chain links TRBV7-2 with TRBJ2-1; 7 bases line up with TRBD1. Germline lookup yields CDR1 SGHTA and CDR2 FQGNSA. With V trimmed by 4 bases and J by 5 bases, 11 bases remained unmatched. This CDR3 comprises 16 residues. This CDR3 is CASSSRRQGKNNEQFF. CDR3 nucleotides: TGTGCCAGCAGCTCCCGACGACAGGGTAAGAACAATGAGCAGTTCTTC. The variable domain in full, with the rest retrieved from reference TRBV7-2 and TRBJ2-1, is GAGVSQSPSNKVTEKGKDVELRCDPISGHTALYWYRQSLGQGLEFLIYFQGNSAPDKSGLPSDRFSAERTGGSVSTLTIQRTQQEDSAVYLCASSSRRQGKNNEQFFGPGTRLTVL.

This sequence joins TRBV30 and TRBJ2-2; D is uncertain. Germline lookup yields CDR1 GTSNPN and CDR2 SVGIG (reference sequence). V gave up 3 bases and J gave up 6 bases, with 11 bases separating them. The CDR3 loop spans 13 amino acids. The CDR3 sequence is CAWSNLGSGELFF. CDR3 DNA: TGTGCCTGGAGCAACCTAGGATCCGGGGAGCTGTTTTTT.

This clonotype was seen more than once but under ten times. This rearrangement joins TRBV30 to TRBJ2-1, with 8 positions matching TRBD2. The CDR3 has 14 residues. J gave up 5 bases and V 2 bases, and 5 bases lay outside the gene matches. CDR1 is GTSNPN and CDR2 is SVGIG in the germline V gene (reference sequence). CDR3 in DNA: TGTGCCTGGAGTAGAGCGGGAGTCAACAATGAGCAGTTCTTC. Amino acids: CAWSRAGVNNEQFF.

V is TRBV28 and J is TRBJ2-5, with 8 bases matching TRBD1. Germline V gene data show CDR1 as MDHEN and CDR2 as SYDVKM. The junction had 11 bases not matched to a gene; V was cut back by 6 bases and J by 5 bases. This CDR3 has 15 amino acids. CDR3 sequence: CASRGKDRVRETQYF. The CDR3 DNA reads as TGTGCCAGCAGGGGGAAGGACAGGGTCCGTGAGACCCAGTACTTC.

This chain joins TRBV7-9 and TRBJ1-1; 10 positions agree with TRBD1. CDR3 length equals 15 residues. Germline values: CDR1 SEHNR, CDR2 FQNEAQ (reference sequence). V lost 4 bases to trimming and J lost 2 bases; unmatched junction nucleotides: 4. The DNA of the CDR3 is TGTGCCAGCAGCTCAAGACAGGGGGCTAACACTGAAGCTTTCTTT. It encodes CASSSRQGANTEAFF.

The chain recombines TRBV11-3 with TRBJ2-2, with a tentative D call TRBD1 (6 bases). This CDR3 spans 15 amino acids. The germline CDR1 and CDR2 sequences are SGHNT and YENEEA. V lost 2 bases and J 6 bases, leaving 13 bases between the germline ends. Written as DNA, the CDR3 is TGTGCCAGCAGCTTACCCGAAGACAGGTCCGGGGAGCTGTTTTTT. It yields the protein CASSLPEDRSGELFF.

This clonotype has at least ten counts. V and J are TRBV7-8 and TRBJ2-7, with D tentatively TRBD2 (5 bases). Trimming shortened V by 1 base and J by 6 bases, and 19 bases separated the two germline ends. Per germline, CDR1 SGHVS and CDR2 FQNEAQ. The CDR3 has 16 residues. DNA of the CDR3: TGTGCCAGCAGCTTAGATCGATCACCCGTTCGGGGCGAGCAGTACTTC. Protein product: CASSLDRSPVRGEQYF.

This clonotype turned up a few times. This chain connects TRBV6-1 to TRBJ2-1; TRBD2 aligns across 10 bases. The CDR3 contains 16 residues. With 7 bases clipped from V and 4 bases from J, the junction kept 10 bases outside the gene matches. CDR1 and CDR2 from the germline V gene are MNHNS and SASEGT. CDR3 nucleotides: TGTGCCAGCACACCCGGGAAACTAGCGGGATACAATGAGCAGTTCTTC. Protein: CASTPGKLAGYNEQFF.

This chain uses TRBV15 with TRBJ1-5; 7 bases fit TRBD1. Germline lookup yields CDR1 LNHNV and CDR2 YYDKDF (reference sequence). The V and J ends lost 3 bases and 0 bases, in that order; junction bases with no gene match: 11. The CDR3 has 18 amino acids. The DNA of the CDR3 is TGTGCCACCAGCAGGGACCTTACAGGGGCCGGTAGCAATCAGCCCCAGCATTTT. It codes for CATSRDLTGAGSNQPQHF.

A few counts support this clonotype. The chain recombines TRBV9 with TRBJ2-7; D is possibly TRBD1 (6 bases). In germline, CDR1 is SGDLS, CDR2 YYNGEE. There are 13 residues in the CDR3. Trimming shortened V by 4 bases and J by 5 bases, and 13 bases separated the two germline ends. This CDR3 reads CASSHQGIHEQYF. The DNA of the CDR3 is TGTGCCAGCAGCCACCAGGGGATCCACGAGCAGTACTTC.

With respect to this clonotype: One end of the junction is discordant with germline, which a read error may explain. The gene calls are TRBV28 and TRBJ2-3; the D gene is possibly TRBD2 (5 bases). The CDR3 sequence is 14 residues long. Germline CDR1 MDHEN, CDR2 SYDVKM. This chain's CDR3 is CSSSPREGRDTQYF. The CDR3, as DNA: TGTTCCAGCAGTCCTCGTGAGGGTCGGGATACGCAGTATTTT.

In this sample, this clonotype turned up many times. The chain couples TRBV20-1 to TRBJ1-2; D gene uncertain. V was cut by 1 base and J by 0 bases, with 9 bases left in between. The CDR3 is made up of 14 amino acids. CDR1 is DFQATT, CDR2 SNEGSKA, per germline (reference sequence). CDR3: CSARVKGSNYGYTF. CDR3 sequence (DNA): TGCAGTGCTAGAGTTAAGGGATCTAACTATGGCTACACCTTC.

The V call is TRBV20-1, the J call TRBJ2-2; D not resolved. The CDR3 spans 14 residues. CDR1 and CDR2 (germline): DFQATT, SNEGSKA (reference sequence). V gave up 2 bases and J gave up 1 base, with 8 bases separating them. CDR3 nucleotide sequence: TGCAGTGCTAGATTCCAGCTGAACACCGGGGAGCTGTTTTTT. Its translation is CSARFQLNTGELFF.

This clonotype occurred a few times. DNA for the CDR3: TGTGCCAGCAGCCCTAGCGGACCGCGCCCCTACGAGCAGTACTTC. This codes for CASSPSGPRPYEQYF. This chain links TRBV12-3 or TRBV12-4 with TRBJ2-7; 7 bases agree with TRBD2. This CDR3 has 15 amino acids. V shed 6 bases and J 2 bases; nucleotides not matched to a gene: 10.

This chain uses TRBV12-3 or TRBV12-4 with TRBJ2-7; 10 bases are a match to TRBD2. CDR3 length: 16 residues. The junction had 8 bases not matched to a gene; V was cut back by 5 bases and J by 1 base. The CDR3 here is CASSRTLLAGSYEQYF. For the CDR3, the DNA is TGTGCCAGCAGTCGAACGTTACTAGCGGGATCCTACGAGCAGTACTTC.

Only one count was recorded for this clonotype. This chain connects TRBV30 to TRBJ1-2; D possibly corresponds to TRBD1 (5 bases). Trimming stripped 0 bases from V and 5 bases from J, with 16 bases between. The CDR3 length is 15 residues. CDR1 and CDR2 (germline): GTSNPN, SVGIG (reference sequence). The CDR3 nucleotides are TGTGCCTGGAGTGTACCCACAGGATACCCATATGGCTACACCTTC. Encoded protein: CAWSVPTGYPYGYTF. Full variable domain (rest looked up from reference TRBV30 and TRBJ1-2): SQTIHQWPATLVQPVGSPLSLECTVEGTSNPNLYWYRQAAGRGLQLLFYSVGIGQISSEVPQNLSASRPQDRQFILSSKKLLLSDSGFYLCAWSVPTGYPYGYTFGSGTRLTVV.

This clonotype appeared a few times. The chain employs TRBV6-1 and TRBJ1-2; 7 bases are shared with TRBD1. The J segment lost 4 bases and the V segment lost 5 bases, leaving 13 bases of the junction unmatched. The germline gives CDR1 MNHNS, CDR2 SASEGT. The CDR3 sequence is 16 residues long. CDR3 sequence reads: CASSPNIRDSAYGYTF. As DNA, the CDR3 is TGTGCCAGCAGTCCAAACATCCGGGACAGTGCCTATGGCTACACCTTC.

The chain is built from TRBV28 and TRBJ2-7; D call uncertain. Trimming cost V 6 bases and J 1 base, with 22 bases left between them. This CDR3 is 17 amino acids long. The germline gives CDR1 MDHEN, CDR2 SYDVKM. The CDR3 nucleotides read TGTGCCAGCAGCTCATCTTGGCGTATTGGTCCGTCCTACGAGCAGTACTTC. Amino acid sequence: CASSSSWRIGPSYEQYF.

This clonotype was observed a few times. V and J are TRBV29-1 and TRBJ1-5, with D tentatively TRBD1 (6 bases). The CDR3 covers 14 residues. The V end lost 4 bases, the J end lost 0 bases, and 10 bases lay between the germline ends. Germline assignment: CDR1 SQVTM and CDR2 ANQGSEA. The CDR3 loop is CSVAWTASNQPQHF. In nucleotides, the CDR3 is TGCAGCGTTGCTTGGACAGCTAGCAATCAGCCCCAGCATTTT.

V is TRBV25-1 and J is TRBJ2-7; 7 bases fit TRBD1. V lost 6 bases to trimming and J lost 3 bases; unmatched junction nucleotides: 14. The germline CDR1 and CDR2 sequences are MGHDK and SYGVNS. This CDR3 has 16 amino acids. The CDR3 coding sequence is TGTGCCAGCAGCCCCTTCCCTCTGGACAGGCACTACGAGCAGTACTTC. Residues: CASSPFPLDRHYEQYF.

The CDR3 reads CASRRLAGEGTDTQYF. As DNA, the CDR3 is TGTGCCAGCAGACGCTTAGCGGGAGAGGGCACAGATACGCAGTATTTT. V is TRBV12-3 or TRBV12-4 and J is TRBJ2-3, with TRBD2 identical over 9 bases. V lost 6 bases, J lost 1 base, and 8 bases stayed unmatched. The CDR3 contains 16 residues.

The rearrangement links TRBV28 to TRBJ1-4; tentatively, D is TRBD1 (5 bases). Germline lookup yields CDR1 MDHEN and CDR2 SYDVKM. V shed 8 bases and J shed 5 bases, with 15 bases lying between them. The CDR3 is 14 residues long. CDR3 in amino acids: CASLRRGYNEKLFF. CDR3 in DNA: TGTGCCAGCCTCCGCCGGGGCTACAATGAAAAACTGTTTTTT.

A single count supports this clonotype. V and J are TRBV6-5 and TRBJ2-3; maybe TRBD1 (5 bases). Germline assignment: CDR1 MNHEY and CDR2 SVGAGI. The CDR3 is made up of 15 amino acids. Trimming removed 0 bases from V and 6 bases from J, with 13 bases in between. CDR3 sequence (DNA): TGTGCCAGCAGTTACTCGACAGCCCTCTGGGATACGCAGTATTTT. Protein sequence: CASSYSTALWDTQYF.

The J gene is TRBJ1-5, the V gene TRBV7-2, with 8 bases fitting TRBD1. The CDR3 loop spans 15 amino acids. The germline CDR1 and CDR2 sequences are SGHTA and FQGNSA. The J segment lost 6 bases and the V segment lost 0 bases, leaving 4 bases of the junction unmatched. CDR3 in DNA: TGTGCCAGCAGCTTAGCCCGGACAGGGAGTCAGCCCCAGCATTTT. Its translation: CASSLARTGSQPQHF.

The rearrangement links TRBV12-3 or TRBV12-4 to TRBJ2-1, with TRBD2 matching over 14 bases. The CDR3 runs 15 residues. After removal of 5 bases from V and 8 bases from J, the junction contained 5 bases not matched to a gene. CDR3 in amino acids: CASSPKGLAGDEQFF. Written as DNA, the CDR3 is TGTGCCAGCAGTCCCAAGGGACTAGCGGGAGATGAGCAGTTCTTC.

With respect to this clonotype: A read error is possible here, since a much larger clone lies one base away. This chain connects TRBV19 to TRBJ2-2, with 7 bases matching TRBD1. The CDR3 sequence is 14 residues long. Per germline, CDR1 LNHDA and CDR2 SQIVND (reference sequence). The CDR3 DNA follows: TGTGCCAGTAACCCTCAGGACAGGACCGGGGAGCTGTCTTTT. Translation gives CASNPQDRTGELSF. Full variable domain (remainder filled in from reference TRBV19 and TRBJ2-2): DGGITQSPKYLFRKEGQNVTLSCEQNLNHDAMYWYRQDPGQGLRLIYYSQIVNDFQKGDIAEGYSVSREKKESFPLTVTSAQKNPTAFYLCASNPQDRTGELSFGEGSRLTVL.

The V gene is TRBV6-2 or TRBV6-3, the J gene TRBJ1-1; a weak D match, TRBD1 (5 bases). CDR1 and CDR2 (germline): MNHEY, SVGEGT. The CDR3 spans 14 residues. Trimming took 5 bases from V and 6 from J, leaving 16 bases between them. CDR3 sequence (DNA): TGTGCCAGCAGTACGTACATCAGGGCGGCTGAAGCTTTCTTT. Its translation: CASSTYIRAAEAFF.

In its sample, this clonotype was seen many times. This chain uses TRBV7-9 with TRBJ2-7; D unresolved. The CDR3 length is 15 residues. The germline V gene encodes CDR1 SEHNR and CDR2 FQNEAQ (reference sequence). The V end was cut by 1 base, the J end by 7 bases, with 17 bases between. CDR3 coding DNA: TGTGCCAGCAGCTTAGAAGGATATGCTCCCTGGGAGCAGTACTTC. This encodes CASSLEGYAPWEQYF.

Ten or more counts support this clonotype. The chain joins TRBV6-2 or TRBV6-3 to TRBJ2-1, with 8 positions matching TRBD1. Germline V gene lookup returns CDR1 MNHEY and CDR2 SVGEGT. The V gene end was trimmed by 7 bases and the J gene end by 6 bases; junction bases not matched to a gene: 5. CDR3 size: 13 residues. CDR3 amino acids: CASTRQGRNEQFF. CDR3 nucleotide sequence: TGTGCCAGCACCAGACAGGGGCGCAATGAGCAGTTCTTC.

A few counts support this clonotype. CDR3 loop: CAWSVGVSQPQHF. CDR3 DNA sequence: TGTGCCTGGAGTGTGGGGGTATCCCAGCCCCAGCATTTT. V usage is TRBV30 and J usage is TRBJ1-5; a weak D match, TRBD1 (5 bases). The V end lost 0 bases, the J end lost 7 bases, and 10 bases lay between the germline ends. This CDR3 region has 13 residues. In germline, CDR1 is GTSNPN, CDR2 SVGIG (reference sequence).

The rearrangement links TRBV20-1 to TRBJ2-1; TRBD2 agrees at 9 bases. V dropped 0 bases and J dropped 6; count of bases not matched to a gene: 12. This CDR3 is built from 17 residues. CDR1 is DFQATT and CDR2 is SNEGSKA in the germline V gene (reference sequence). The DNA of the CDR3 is TGCAGTGCTAGAGAGGGCGGGAGGGCCTCTTTTCGCAATGAGCAGTTCTTC. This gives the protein CSAREGGRASFRNEQFF.